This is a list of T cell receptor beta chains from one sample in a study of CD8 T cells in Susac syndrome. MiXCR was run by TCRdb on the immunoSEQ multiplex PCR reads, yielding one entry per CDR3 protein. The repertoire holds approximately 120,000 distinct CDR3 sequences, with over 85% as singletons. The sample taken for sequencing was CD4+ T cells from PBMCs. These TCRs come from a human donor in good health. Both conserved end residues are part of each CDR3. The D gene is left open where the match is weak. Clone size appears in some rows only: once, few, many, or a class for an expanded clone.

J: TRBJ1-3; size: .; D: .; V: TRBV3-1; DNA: TGTGCCAGCAGCACAAGCGAGGGGCAAAGCACCATATATTTT; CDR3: CASSTSEGQSTIYF
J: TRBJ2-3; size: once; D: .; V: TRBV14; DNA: TGTGCCAGCAGCCCGAGGACTTTCACGCAGTATTTT; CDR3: CASSPRTFTQYF
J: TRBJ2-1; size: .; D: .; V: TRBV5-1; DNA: TGCGCCAGCAGCTTGGACGGGCAACCTGAGCAGTTCTTC; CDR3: CASSLDGQPEQFF
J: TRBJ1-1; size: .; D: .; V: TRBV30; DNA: TGTGCCTGGAGTGTATTGGGCATCTATGAAGCTTTCTTT; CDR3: CAWSVLGIYEAFF
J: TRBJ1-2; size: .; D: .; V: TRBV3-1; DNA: TGTGCCAGCAGCCAAGAATGGTGGCAGGGGCGCGGCGGCTACACCTTC; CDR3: CASSQEWWQGRGGYTF
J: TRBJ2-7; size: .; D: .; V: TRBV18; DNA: TGTGCCAGCTCACCTGGGCCCTACGAGCAGTACTTC; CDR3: CASSPGPYEQYF
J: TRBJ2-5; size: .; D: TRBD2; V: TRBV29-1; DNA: TGCAGCGTTAAGGAGGGAGGGTCAGAGACCCAGTACTTC; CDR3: CSVKEGGSETQYF
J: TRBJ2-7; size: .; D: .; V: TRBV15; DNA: TGTGCCACCAGCAGGGGCTACGAGCAGTACTTC; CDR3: CATSRGYEQYF
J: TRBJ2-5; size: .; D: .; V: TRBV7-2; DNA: TGTGCCAGCAGCCCCCCGCGGGCGGGTGGCCAAGAGACCCAGTACTTC; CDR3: CASSPPRAGGQETQYF
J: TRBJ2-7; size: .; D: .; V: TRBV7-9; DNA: TGTGCCAGCAGCGTCTGGGGTAGCGACGAGCAGTACTTC; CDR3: CASSVWGSDEQYF
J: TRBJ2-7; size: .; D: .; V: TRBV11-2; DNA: TGTGCCAGCAATATAATAAGTTTTGGGGAGCAGTACTTC; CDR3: CASNIISFGEQYF
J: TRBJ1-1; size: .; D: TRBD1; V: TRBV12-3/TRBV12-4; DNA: TGTGCCAGCCTAGGGGACAGGGGAAACACTGAAGCTTTCTTT; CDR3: CASLGDRGNTEAFF
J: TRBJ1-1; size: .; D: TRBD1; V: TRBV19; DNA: TGTGCCAGTACCGGGACAGGGTGGAACACTGAAGCTTTCTTT; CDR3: CASTGTGWNTEAFF
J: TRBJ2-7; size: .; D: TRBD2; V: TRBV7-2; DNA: TGTGCCAGCAGCTCGGGACTAGCGAGGGGAGAGCAGTACTTC; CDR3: CASSSGLARGEQYF
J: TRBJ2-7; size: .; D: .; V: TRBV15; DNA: TGTGCCACCAGCAGGGCCGCGTCCCACGAGCAGTACTTC; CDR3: CATSRAASHEQYF
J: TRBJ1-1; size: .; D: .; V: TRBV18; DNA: TGTGCCAGCTCACCACCCCTCGGGGATGGAGGTGCTTTCTTT; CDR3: CASSPPLGDGGAFF
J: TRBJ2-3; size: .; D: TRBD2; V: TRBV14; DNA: TGTGCCAGCAGCCCAAGCGGGAGGTTAAATACGCAGTATTTT; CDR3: CASSPSGRLNTQYF
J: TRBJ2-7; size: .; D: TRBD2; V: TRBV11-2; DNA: TGTGCCAGCAGCCCTCGACTAGCTCTCAACGAGCAGTACTTC; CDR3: CASSPRLALNEQYF
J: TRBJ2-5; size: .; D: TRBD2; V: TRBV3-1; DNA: TGTGCCAGCAGCCCGTCGGGGAGGGCCCAGTACTTC; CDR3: CASSPSGRAQYF
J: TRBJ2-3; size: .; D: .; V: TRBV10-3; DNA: TGTGCCATCAGTGAAATAGCGGCCGGCACAGATACGCAGTATTTT; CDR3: CAISEIAAGTDTQYF
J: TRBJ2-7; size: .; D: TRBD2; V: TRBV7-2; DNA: TGTGCCAGCAGCCCCCGTGGAGTAGCGGGAGAGTACGAGCAGTACTTC; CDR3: CASSPRGVAGEYEQYF
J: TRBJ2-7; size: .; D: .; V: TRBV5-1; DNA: TGCGCCAGCCAACAGGACACCCTCGCCGAGCAGTACTTC; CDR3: CASQQDTLAEQYF
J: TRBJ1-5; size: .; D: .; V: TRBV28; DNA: TGTGCCAGCCTTGGGACGGGGATGGGTCAGCCCCAGCATTTT; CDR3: CASLGTGMGQPQHF
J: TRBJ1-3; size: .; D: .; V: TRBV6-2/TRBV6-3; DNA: TGTGCCAGCAGCCCTCCGACCGTGTCTGGAAACACCATATATTTT; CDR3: CASSPPTVSGNTIYF
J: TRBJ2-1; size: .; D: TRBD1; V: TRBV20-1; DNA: TGCAGTGCTAGAGAAACGGGACAGGGATACAATGAGCAGTTCTTC; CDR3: CSARETGQGYNEQFF
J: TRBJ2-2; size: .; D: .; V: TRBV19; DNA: TGTGCCAGTTCGACTCCGGGGTGGACCGGGGAGCTTTTTTTT; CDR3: CASSTPGWTGELFF
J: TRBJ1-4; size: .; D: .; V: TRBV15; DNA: TGCGCCACCAGCAGAGGGACGGCAGCTAATGAAAAACTGTTTTTT; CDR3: CATSRGTAANEKLFF
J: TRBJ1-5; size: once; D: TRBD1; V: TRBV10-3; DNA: TGTGCCATCAGTGTAAGAGGACAGGCGGAATCTCCCCAGCATTTT; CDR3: CAISVRGQAESPQHF
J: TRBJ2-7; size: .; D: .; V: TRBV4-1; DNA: TGCGCCAGCAGCCAAGTCCCCACAGCCACCTACGAGCAGTACTTC; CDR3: CASSQVPTATYEQYF
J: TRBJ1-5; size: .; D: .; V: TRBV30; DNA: TGTGCCTGGAGTGTTGCGGTCGTCAGCAATAGCAATCAGCCCCAGCATTTT; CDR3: CAWSVAVVSNSNQPQHF
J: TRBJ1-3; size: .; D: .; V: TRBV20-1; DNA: TGCAGTGCTAGCGTCAATTCTGGAAACACCATATATTTT; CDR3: CSASVNSGNTIYF
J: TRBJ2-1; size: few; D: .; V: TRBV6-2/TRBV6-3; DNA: TGTGCCAGCAGTTACCCTTACAATGAGCAGTTCTTC; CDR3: CASSYPYNEQFF
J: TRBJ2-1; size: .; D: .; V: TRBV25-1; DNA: TGTGCCAGCAGTGAACAAGCCCGAGACAACGAGCAGTTCTTC; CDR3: CASSEQARDNEQFF
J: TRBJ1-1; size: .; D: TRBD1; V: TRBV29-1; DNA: TGCAGCGTGCGGGACAGCCCATTACTGAACACTGAAGCTTTCTTT; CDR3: CSVRDSPLLNTEAFF
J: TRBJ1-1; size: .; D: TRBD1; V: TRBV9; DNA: TGTGCCAGCAGCCCAGGGACAGTGGCGAACACTGAAGCTTTCTTT; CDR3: CASSPGTVANTEAFF
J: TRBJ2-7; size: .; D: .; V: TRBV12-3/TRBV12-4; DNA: TGTGCCAGCAGTTTAAGGTCCGAGCAGTACTTC; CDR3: CASSLRSEQYF
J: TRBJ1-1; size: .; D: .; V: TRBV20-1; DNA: TGCAGTGCTAGAGGGGTGGGAGATCCCCTTGAAGCTTTCTTT; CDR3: CSARGVGDPLEAFF
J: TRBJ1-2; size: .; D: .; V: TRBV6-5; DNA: TGTGCCAGCAGCCCTTTACAGGGCTGGCATGGCTACACCTTC; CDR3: CASSPLQGWHGYTF
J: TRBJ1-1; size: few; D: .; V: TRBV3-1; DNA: TGTGCCAGCAGCCAAACCCGCAACACTGAAGCTTTCTTT; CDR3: CASSQTRNTEAFF
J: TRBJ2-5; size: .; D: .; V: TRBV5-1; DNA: TGCGCCAGCAGATCACGCCGCCAAGAGACCCAGTACTTC; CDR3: CASRSRRQETQYF
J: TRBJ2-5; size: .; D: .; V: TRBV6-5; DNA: TGTGCCAGCAGTTACGGCTTCCAAGAGACCCAGTACTTC; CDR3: CASSYGFQETQYF
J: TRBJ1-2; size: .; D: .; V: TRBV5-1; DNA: TGCGCCAGCAGCCCCCCTACCCCTAACTATGGCTACACCTTC; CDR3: CASSPPTPNYGYTF
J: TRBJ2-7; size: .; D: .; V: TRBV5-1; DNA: TGCGCCAGCAGCTTGGTAGGCAGGGGAATGAACGAGCAGTACTTC; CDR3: CASSLVGRGMNEQYF